This T cell receptor beta chain was sequenced for a study of PD-1 blockade in mismatch repair-deficient tumors. Turning to the study itself: Enrolled about 2012-2016, patients had progressing, pretreated mismatch repair-deficient cancers of around 12 types. Findings and caveats of the study: Tumor-resident clones, often undetectable pretreatment in blood, expanded then contracted after pembrolizumab.

V was shortened by 3 bases and J by 8 bases, with 9 bases between the two germline ends. This CDR3 region has 12 residues. Per germline, CDR1 SGHRS and CDR2 YFSETQ. PCR or immunohistochemistry showed mismatch repair deficiency in every enrolled patient. The TCR-sequenced patients were a few responders to pembrolizumab. Notes on this clone: The target antigen is unknown.

Using immunoSEQ multiplex PCR, the repertoire was profiled, and TCRdb retains in-frame clones only, with some absent. The table shows just under 65,000 clones, with around 89% occurring only once. V usage is TRBV5-1 and J usage is TRBJ2-1, with D possibly being TRBD2 (5 bases). The sample consisted of peripheral blood, taken 52 weeks after starting pembrolizumab. This sequence was found in an adult with mismatch repair-deficient cancer. CDR3 bases: TGCGCCAGCAGCTCCGAGGGTGATGAGCAGTTCTTC. Translation gives CASSSEGDEQFF.